The following is a T cell receptor beta chain sequence with its context. These data belong to a study of blood T cell repertoires in COVID-19. Overall study: COVID-19 samples, acute and convalescent, were from the United States, Italy and Spain. The analysed material was cDNA or gDNA that came from T cells, B-cell-depleted T cells, or PBMCs.

Some clones are missing from TCRdb's copy, which holds only in-frame ones; the method was immunoSEQ multiplex PCR. The repertoire includes 350,000 to 450,000 clones, nearly 90% of them detected once, and approximately 1.5% sits in the top ten. Participants' reported clinical history set cohort assignment. Source material: PBMCs or T cells enriched from blood (not recorded which). The receptor was isolated from a woman aged 30 to 39 who had recovered from COVID-19.

Written as DNA, the CDR3 is TGTGCCAGCAGCTTGAGGAAAAAGGCTGAAAAACTGTTTTTT. Translated: CASSLRKKAEKLFF. The chain is built from TRBV7-8 and TRBJ1-4; D call uncertain. Germline-derived CDR1 and CDR2 are SGHVS and FQNEAQ. Trimming left V 3 bases short and J 7 bases short, with 12 bases between. This CDR3 comprises 14 residues.